This T cell receptor beta chain was recorded in a study of beta chain features in type 1 diabetes. A remark on this clone: Its antigen is not known.

The authors reverse transcribed all of the isolated RNA, so sequencing captured expressed TCRB transcripts. Clones were sequenced by immunoSEQ multiplex PCR, and TCRdb holds only the in-frame ones, with some missing. The table has about 340,000 clones, roughly 8.8% seen once. General study findings and limits: Shortening that was moderate but significant affected the TCRB CDR3s of Type 1 diabetes patients in all four CD4+ subsets. Naive, central memory and Treg TCRB repertoires appeared more alike in patients than in healthy donors.

This CDR3 contains 13 residues. Germline trimming cut 1 base from V and 7 bases from J; bases unmatched to any gene: 4. CDR1 GTSNPN and CDR2 SVGIG come from the germline V gene (reference sequence). The specimen sequenced was central memory CD4+ T cells from blood. This sequence joins TRBV30 and TRBJ1-5; 7 bases match TRBD1. The sequence was obtained from a man aged 25 to 40 with type 1 diabetes. CDR3 nucleotides: TGTGCCTGGAGTGCCGACAGGGACCAGCCCCAGCATTTT. Residues: CAWSADRDQPQHF.